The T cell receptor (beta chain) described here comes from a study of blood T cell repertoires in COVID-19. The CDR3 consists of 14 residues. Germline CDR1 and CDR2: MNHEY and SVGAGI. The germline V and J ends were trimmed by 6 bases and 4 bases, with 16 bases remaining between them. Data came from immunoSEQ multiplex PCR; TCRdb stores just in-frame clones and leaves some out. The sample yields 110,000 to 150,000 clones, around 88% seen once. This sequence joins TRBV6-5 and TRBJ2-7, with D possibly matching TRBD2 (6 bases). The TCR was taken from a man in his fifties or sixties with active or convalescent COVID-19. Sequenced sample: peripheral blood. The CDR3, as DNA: TGTGCCAGCAGATCACAGGTAGGGACTTACGAGCAGTACTTC. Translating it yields CASRSQVGTYEQYF.